The next 32 T cell receptor beta chains were all read from a single sample in a study of blood T cell repertoires in COVID-19. Assay used: immunoSEQ multiplex PCR; TCRdb lists only in-frame clones, some missing. This table has some 110,000 clones, 75% to 90% appearing once. Sequences were obtained from peripheral blood. These receptors all stem from a man between 60 and 75 years old with acute or convalescent COVID-19.

The V call is TRBV7-8, the J call TRBJ1-1; D gene uncertain. Germline CDR1 SGHVS, CDR2 FQNEAQ. V lost 7 bases to trimming and J lost 10 bases, with 19 bases between them. The CDR3 covers 13 residues. The chain's CDR3 is CASTAAVERRAFF. CDR3 bases: TGTGCCAGCACCGCGGCCGTTGAACGGCGAGCTTTCTTT.

This rearrangement joins TRBV28 to TRBJ1-1; D is undetermined. Trimming pared 5 bases from V and 0 bases from J, leaving 4 bases between. CDR3 length: 12 residues. CDR1 MDHEN and CDR2 SYDVKM come from the germline V gene. CDR3 sequence: CASSEMNTEAFF. CDR3 bases: TGTGCCAGCAGTGAGATGAACACTGAAGCTTTCTTT.

V and J are TRBV4-3 and TRBJ1-1, with 11 bases matching TRBD1. Per germline, CDR1 LGHNA and CDR2 YSLEER. Trimming removed 2 bases from V and 6 bases from J; junction bases left unmatched: 5. The CDR3 sequence is 15 residues long. The CDR3 protein is CASSQTPGQGAEAFF. The CDR3 nucleotides read TGCGCCAGCAGCCAAACGCCGGGACAGGGGGCTGAAGCTTTCTTT.

The V gene is TRBV10-1, the J gene TRBJ2-3; tentative D call: TRBD1 (6 bases). V lost 2 bases to trimming and J lost 3 bases, with 12 bases between them. CDR3 size: 15 residues. Germline V CDR1 and CDR2: WNHNN, SYGVQD (reference sequence). CDR3 sequence: CASSEAGARTDTQYF. For the CDR3, the DNA is TGCGCCAGCAGTGAGGCAGGGGCTAGGACAGATACGCAGTATTTT.

The genes are TRBV9 and TRBJ2-1; 8 bases fit TRBD1. The CDR3 is 14 amino acids. Germline CDR1 is SGDLS and CDR2 is YYNGEE. The V gene end was trimmed by 4 bases and the J gene end by 7 bases; junction bases not matched to a gene: 7. The CDR3 region is CASSPRTGLNEQFF. As DNA, the CDR3 is TGTGCCAGCAGCCCGCGGACAGGGTTAAATGAGCAGTTCTTC.

V usage is TRBV19 and J usage is TRBJ1-1, with TRBD1 identical over 7 bases. The CDR3 covers 15 residues. V was pared by 6 bases and J by 3 bases, with 10 bases of the junction left unmatched. Germline CDR1 reads LNHDA; CDR2 reads SQIVND (reference sequence). The CDR3 is CASSLRDRLDTEAFF. The CDR3 region has the DNA TGTGCCAGTAGCCTCCGGGACAGATTAGACACTGAAGCTTTCTTT. The full variable domain, rest sourced from reference TRBV19 and TRBJ1-1, is DGGITQSPKYLFRKEGQNVTLSCEQNLNHDAMYWYRQDPGQGLRLIYYSQIVNDFQKGDIAEGYSVSREKKESFPLTVTSAQKNPTAFYLCASSLRDRLDTEAFFGQGTRLTVV.

The genes are TRBV2 and TRBJ2-1; D remains ambiguous. Germline CDR1 SNHLY, CDR2 FYNNEI. The CDR3 sequence is 13 residues long. V lost 10 bases, J lost 7 bases, and 17 bases lay in between. CDR3 bases: TGTGCCACCCTCCCCCTCCAAGCGAATGAGCAGTTCTTC. Translated, it gives CATLPLQANEQFF.

V gene TRBV7-8 combines with J gene TRBJ1-4, with 9 bases fitting TRBD1. CDR3 length: 14 amino acids. The V gene end was trimmed by 4 bases and the J gene end by 8 bases; junction bases not matched to a gene: 5. CDR1 and CDR2 (germline): SGHVS, FQNEAQ. The DNA of the CDR3 is TGTGCCAGCAGCTACTCCGGGACAGGGGAAAAACTGTTTTTT. Translated, it gives CASSYSGTGEKLFF.

The chain recombines TRBV7-2 with TRBJ2-5; TRBD1 matches at 7 bases. Germline V gene sequence: CDR1 SGHTA, CDR2 FQGNSA. The CDR3 length is 14 residues. With 3 bases clipped from V and 4 bases from J, the junction kept 5 bases outside the gene matches. CDR3 coding DNA: TGTGCCAGCAGCTTCCGGGACAGAAGAGAGACCCAGTACTTC. This gives the protein CASSFRDRRETQYF.

The CDR3: CSVDHSWDRAKETQYF. DNA of the CDR3: TGCAGCGTTGATCACTCCTGGGACAGGGCTAAAGAGACCCAGTACTTC. This chain uses TRBV29-1 with TRBJ2-5, with TRBD1 matching over 9 bases. This CDR3 is 16 amino acids long. In germline, CDR1 is SQVTM, CDR2 ANQGSEA. V lost 3 bases and J lost 3; bases outside the gene matches: 11.

This chain connects TRBV7-6 to TRBJ2-2, with TRBD2 matching 8 bases. Per germline, CDR1 SGHVS and CDR2 FNYEAQ. This CDR3 comprises 16 residues. With V trimmed by 1 base and J by 5 bases, 6 bases remained unmatched. CDR3 DNA sequence: TGTGCCAGCAGCTTAGTCCGGGAGGGCCGTACCGGGGAGCTGTTTTTT. Protein product: CASSLVREGRTGELFF.

J is TRBJ1-2 and V is TRBV2; 7 bases map to TRBD1. The V segment lost 4 bases and the J segment 2 bases; nucleotides outside the gene matches: 7. Germline V CDR1 and CDR2: SNHLY, FYNNEI. The CDR3 contains 15 residues. Written as DNA, the CDR3 is TGTGCCAGCAGTGCATGGACAGGACAGAACTATGGCTACACCTTC. As protein: CASSAWTGQNYGYTF.

The rearrangement joins TRBV6-5 to TRBJ1-2, with D possibly being TRBD1 (6 bases). This CDR3 is built from 14 residues. Between the trimmed V and J ends, which lost 6 bases and 4 bases, there was a span of 15 bases. Germline values: CDR1 MNHEY, CDR2 SVGAGI. CDR3 residues: CASSWAGAPYGYTF. The CDR3 DNA follows: TGTGCCAGCAGCTGGGCGGGGGCCCCCTATGGCTACACCTTC.

This sequence joins TRBV7-2 and TRBJ1-2; no clear D gene. The CDR3 covers 12 residues. V lost 4 bases and J lost 3, with 6 bases in between. Germline V lookup: CDR1 SGHTA, CDR2 FQGNSA. The CDR3 DNA sequence: TGTGCCAGCAGCTCGCGGGACTATGGCTACACCTTC. This gives the protein CASSSRDYGYTF.

The rearrangement joins TRBV14 to TRBJ2-5, with a possible D match to TRBD2 (6 bases). V lost 0 bases, J lost 8 bases, and 19 bases lay in between. The CDR3 totals 16 residues. Germline lookup yields CDR1 SGHDN and CDR2 FVKESK. In DNA, the CDR3 is TGTGCCAGCAGCCAAGAGCGGGACGGCCTATGGGGAACCCAGTACTTC. Amino acids: CASSQERDGLWGTQYF. The entire variable domain, with the rest obtained from reference TRBV14 and TRBJ2-5, is as follows: EAGVTQFPSHSVIEKGQTVTLRCDPISGHDNLYWYRRVMGKEIKFLLHFVKESKQDESGMPNNRFLAERTGGTYSTLKVQPAELEDSGVYFCASSQERDGLWGTQYFGPGTRLLVL.

This clone was recorded only once. V is TRBV11-3 and J is TRBJ2-3; 8 bases agree with TRBD1. With 0 bases clipped from V and 1 base from J, the junction kept 9 bases outside the gene matches. The CDR3 contains 18 residues. CDR1 is SGHNT and CDR2 is YENEEA in the germline V gene. The CDR3 region is CASSLEGDRPAGTDTQYF. The CDR3 nucleotides are TGTGCCAGCAGCTTAGAGGGGGACAGGCCGGCGGGCACAGATACGCAGTATTTT.

The rearrangement links TRBV5-4 to TRBJ2-7; no definite D call. Germline V gene data show CDR1 as SGHNT and CDR2 as YYREEE (reference sequence). V was cut by 1 base and J by 1 base, with 9 bases left in between. The CDR3 runs 14 residues. The DNA for the CDR3 is TGTGCCAGCAGCTTGCCAGGAAAGTCCTACGAGCAGTACTTC. This gives the protein CASSLPGKSYEQYF. The full variable domain, its missing parts supplied by reference TRBV5-4 and TRBJ2-7, is ETGVTQSPTHLIKTRGQQVTLRCSSQSGHNTVSWYQQALGQGPQFIFQYYREEENGRGNFPPRFSGLQFPNYSSELNVNALELDDSALYLCASSLPGKSYEQYFGPGTRLTVT.

The chain has TRBV6-5 and TRBJ2-5, with D perhaps matching TRBD1 (6 bases). The CDR3 consists of 14 residues. V lost 7 bases, J lost 4 bases, and 16 bases lay in between. The germline CDR1 and CDR2 sequences are MNHEY and SVGAGI. CDR3 bases: TGTGCCAGCAAGTCGGGACAACACGGAGAGACCCAGTACTTC. Its protein is CASKSGQHGETQYF.

The chain recombines TRBV21-1 with TRBJ2-1; TRBD1, as called in the table, went unchecked against the DNA. TRBV21-1 is a pseudogene segment. There are 12 residues in the CDR3. The CDR3 DNA reads TGTGCCAGACAGGGTTCCTACAATGAGCAGTTCTTC. Translation: CARQGSYNEQFF.

The chain uses TRBV12-3 or TRBV12-4 and TRBJ2-1; D is possibly TRBD2 (5 bases). V gave up 5 bases and J gave up 7 bases, with 12 bases separating them. The CDR3 has 13 amino acids. Here the CDR3 DNA reads TGTGCCAGCAGTCCGGGCCGGAGGAATGAGCAGTTCTTC. Protein product: CASSPGRRNEQFF.

This chain's CDR3 is CASSVGQNTYEQYV. CDR3 bases: TGTGCCAGCAGCGTAGGACAGAATACCTACGAGCAGTACGTC. The V call is TRBV5-6, the J call TRBJ2-7; possible D gene TRBD1, 6 bases. The V and J ends lost 4 bases and 2 bases respectively, with 13 bases between them. This CDR3 contains 14 residues. Germline V gene sequence: CDR1 SGHDT, CDR2 YYEEEE.

The V gene is TRBV28, the J gene TRBJ1-1; D is unclear. The germline CDR1 and CDR2 sequences are MDHEN and SYDVKM. There are 15 residues in the CDR3. Deletions cut 5 bases from V and 0 bases from J, with 13 bases between. CDR3 residues: CASSPPPLMNTEAFF. The CDR3 bases are TGTGCCAGCAGTCCGCCGCCACTCATGAACACTGAAGCTTTCTTT.

V usage is TRBV27 and J usage is TRBJ1-1; 7 nucleotides line up with TRBD1. Germline CDR1 reads MNHEY; CDR2 reads SMNVEV (reference sequence). The trim removed 6 bases at V and 1 base at J, leaving 5 bases unmatched. The CDR3 is made up of 14 amino acids. Here the CDR3 reads CASSFQGGNTEAFF. In DNA form, the CDR3 reads TGTGCCAGCAGCTTCCAGGGGGGGAACACTGAAGCTTTCTTT.

The CDR3 spells CASSQYSGRAGADTQYF. In nucleotides, the CDR3 is TGTGCCAGCAGTCAATATAGCGGGAGGGCCGGGGCAGATACGCAGTATTTT. The chain links TRBV2 to TRBJ2-3, with 11 positions matching TRBD2. Trimming cost V 5 bases and J 4 bases; bases outside gene matches: 11. The CDR3 is made up of 17 amino acids. Germline loops: CDR1 SNHLY, CDR2 FYNNEI. Filled out from reference TRBV2 and TRBJ2-3, the complete variable domain reads EPEVTQTPSHQVTQMGQEVILRCVPISNHLYFYWYRQILGQKVEFLVSFYNNEISEKSEIFDDQFSVERPDGSNFTLKIRSTKLEDSAMYFCASSQYSGRAGADTQYFGPGTRLTVL.

Worth noting for this clone: This sample also contains other DNA sequences that code for the same CDR3. V and J are TRBV7-8 and TRBJ2-2; 9 nucleotides agree with TRBD1. The J segment lost 4 bases and the V segment lost 2 bases, leaving 2 bases of the junction unmatched. In germline, CDR1 is SGHVS, CDR2 FQNEAQ. This CDR3 has 15 amino acids. CDR3 sequence (DNA): TGTGCCAGCAGCTTAAGGGACAGGGTCACCGGGGAGCTGTTTTTT. Its translation is CASSLRDRVTGELFF.

The chain is built from TRBV28 and TRBJ1-2, with D maybe TRBD1 (6 bases). This CDR3 comprises 15 residues. The germline V and J ends were trimmed by 2 bases and 7 bases, with 17 bases remaining between them. CDR1 and CDR2 from the germline V gene are MDHEN and SYDVKM. The CDR3 is CASSLAPTGFLGYTF. CDR3 bases: TGTGCCAGCAGTTTAGCCCCAACAGGGTTCCTTGGCTACACCTTC.

The J gene is TRBJ2-1, the V gene TRBV5-1, with no clear D. V lost 4 bases, J lost 8 bases, and 16 bases lay in between. The CDR3 extends over 14 amino acids. Germline CDR1 SGHRS, CDR2 YFSETQ. In DNA form, the CDR3 reads TGCGCCAGCAGCGGAGAGTACCTTCGGGATGAGCAGTTCTTC. Translation gives CASSGEYLRDEQFF. The entire variable domain, with the rest obtained from reference TRBV5-1 and TRBJ2-1, is as follows: KAGVTQTPRYLIKTRGQQVTLSCSPISGHRSVSWYQQTPGQGLQFLFEYFSETQRNKGNFPGRFSGRQFSNSRSEMNVSTLELGDSALYLCASSGEYLRDEQFFGPGTRLTVL.

The table lists this clone with a count of one. The chain couples TRBV7-2 to TRBJ1-2; 12 positions match TRBD1. Looked up from germline, CDR1 is SGHTA and CDR2 is FQGNSA. The CDR3 is 17 residues long. Trimming at V came to 1 base and at J to 5 bases, leaving 8 bases not matched to a gene. The CDR3 protein is CASSLVGTGGAGYGYTF. CDR3 in DNA: TGTGCCAGCAGCTTAGTTGGGACAGGGGGCGCCGGGTATGGCTACACCTTC.

The rearrangement uses TRBV6-2 or TRBV6-3 and TRBJ1-5, with 7 bases that match TRBD1. This CDR3 has 16 residues. The trim removed 1 base at V and 4 bases at J, leaving 7 bases unmatched. In germline, CDR1 is MNHEY, CDR2 SVGEGT. The CDR3 is CASSYYGQAYNQPQHF. DNA for the CDR3: TGTGCCAGCAGTTACTACGGACAGGCCTATAATCAGCCCCAGCATTTT.

The chain links TRBV19 to TRBJ1-5, with TRBD1 matching over 8 bases. Trimming took 4 bases from V and 7 from J; bases not matched to a gene: 9. CDR1 is LNHDA and CDR2 is SQIVND in the germline V gene (reference sequence). The CDR3 length is 15 residues. The CDR3 protein is CASSTIIQGAQPQHF. The CDR3 bases are TGTGCCAGTAGTACAATAATCCAGGGGGCGCAGCCCCAGCATTTT.

The chain employs TRBV11-2 and TRBJ2-3; no clear D gene. There are 15 residues in the CDR3. V shed 3 bases and J shed 0 bases, with 10 bases lying between them. Germline CDR1 reads SGHAT; CDR2 reads FQNNGV. DNA for the CDR3: TGTGCCAGCAGCTTGACAACCTCTAGCACAGATACGCAGTATTTT. As protein: CASSLTTSSTDTQYF.

J is TRBJ1-6 and V is TRBV6-1, with a weak D call TRBD1 (6 bases). The CDR3 runs to 12 residues. The germline V gene encodes CDR1 MNHNS and CDR2 SASEGT. The CDR3 sequence: CASQGRDSPLHF. The CDR3 DNA follows: TGTGCGTCACAGGGCAGGGATTCACCCCTCCACTTT.